This T cell receptor beta chain came from a study of cytomegalovirus exposure and HLA in healthy donors. Overall study context: Sequencing of 180 million or so T cells in an earlier analysis found 100 million to 140 million unique TCR beta sequences. Among fewer than 500 genotyped donors, around 82% fell in the Caucasian-associated ancestry cluster. General observations from the study: An ancestry cluster, one associated with Asian ancestry, reportedly showed fewer N-insertions than the 666-donor mean in a later analysis.

On this clone: Its antigen is not identified.

This CDR3 region has 16 residues. Looked up from germline, CDR1 is LNHNV and CDR2 is YYDKDF (reference sequence). After removal of 2 bases from V and 4 bases from J, the junction contained 7 bases not matched to a gene. PCR amplification relied on 60 Vbeta primers (plus 13 Jbeta primers). The table came from immunoSEQ multiplex PCR; TCRdb's copy has only in-frame clones and leaves some out. The sample includes 110,000 to 150,000 clones, approximately 82% of them seen just once. The V call is TRBV15, the J call TRBJ1-5, with TRBD1 matching over 8 bases. The sample consisted of PBMCs. The receptor was derived from an older woman in good health and CMV-seropositive. DNA for the CDR3: TGTGCCACCAGCAGACCCGGGACAGGCCCTAATCAGCCCCAGCATTTT. Protein product: CATSRPGTGPNQPQHF.